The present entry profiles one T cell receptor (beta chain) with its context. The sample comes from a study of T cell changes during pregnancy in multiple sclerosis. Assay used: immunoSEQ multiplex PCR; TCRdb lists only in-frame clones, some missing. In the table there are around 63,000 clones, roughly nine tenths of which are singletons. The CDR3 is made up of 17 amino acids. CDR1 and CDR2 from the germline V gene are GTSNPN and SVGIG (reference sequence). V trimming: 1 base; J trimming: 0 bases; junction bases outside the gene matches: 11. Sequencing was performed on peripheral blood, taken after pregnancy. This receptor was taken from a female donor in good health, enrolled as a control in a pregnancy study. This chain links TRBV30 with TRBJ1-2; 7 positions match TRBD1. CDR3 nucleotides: TGTGCCTGGAGTGACCACAACCCAGGGGGAACTAACTATGGCTACACCTTC. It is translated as CAWSDHNPGGTNYGYTF.